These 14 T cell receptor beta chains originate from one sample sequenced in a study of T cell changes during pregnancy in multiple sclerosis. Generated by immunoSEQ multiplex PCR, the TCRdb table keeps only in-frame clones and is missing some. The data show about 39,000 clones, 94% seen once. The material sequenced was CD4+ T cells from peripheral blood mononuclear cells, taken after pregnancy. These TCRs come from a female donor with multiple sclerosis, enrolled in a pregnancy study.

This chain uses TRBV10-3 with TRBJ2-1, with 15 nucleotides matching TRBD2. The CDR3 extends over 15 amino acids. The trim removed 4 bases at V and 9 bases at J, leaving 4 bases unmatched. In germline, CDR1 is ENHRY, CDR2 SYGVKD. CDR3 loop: CAISGTSGGAVEQFF. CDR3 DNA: TGTGCCATCAGTGGGACTAGCGGGGGGGCGGTTGAGCAGTTCTTC.

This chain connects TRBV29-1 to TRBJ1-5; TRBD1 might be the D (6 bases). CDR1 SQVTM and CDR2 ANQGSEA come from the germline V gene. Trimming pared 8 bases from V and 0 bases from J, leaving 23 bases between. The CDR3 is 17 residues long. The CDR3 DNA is TGCAGCTCATGTTGCAGGGGCTCCCTTTATAGCAATCAGCCCCAGCATTTT. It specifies CSSCCRGSLYSNQPQHF.

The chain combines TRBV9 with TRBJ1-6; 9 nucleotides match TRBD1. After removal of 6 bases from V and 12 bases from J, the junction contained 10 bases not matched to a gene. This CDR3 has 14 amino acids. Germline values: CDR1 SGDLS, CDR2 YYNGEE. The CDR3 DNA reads TGTGCCAGCACCCGACAGGGGGAAGGTTTACCCCTCCACTTT. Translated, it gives CASTRQGEGLPLHF.

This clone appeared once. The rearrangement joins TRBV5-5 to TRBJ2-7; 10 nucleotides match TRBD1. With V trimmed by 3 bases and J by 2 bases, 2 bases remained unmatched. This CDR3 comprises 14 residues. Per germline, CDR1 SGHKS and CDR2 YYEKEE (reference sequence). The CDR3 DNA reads TGTGCCAGCAGCTGGGACAGGGGAGCCTACGAGCAGTACTTC. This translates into CASSWDRGAYEQYF.

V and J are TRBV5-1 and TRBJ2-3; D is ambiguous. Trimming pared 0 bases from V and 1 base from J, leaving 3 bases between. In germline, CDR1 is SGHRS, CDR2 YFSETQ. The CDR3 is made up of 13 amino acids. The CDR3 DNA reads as TGCGCCAGCAGCTTGGCTGGCACAGATACGCAGTATTTT. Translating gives CASSLAGTDTQYF.

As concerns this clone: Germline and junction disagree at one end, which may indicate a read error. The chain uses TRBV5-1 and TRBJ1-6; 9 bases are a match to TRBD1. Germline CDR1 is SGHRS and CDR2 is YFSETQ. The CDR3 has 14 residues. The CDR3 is CASSRDRENLPLHF. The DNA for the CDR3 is TGCGCCAGCAGCCGGGACAGGGAAAATTTACCCCTCCACTTT.

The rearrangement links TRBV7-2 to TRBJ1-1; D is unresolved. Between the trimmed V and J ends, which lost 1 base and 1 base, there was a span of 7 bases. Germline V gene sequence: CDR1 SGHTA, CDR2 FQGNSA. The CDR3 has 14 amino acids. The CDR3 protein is CASSLDNRNTEAFF. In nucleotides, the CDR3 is TGTGCCAGCAGCTTAGATAACAGGAACACTGAAGCTTTCTTT.

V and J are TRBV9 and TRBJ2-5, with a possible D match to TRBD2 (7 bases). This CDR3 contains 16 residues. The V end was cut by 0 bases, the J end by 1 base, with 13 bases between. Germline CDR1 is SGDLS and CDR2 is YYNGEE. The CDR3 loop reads CASSVDRGAAQETQYF. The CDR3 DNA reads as TGTGCCAGCAGCGTAGATCGGGGGGCTGCCCAAGAGACCCAGTACTTC.

CDR3 protein: CASSWTSLVNEQFF. CDR3 in DNA: TGTGCCAGCAGCTGGACTAGCTTAGTAAATGAGCAGTTCTTC. This rearrangement joins TRBV11-3 to TRBJ2-1; 8 bases map to TRBD2. This CDR3 contains 14 residues. V dropped 4 bases and J dropped 7; count of bases not matched to a gene: 6. The V gene's germline CDR1 is SGHNT and CDR2 YENEEA.

The CDR3 nucleotides are TGCGCCAGCAGCTTGGTACCAGGGAACACAGATACGCAGTATTTT. As protein: CASSLVPGNTDTQYF. The chain carries TRBV5-1 and TRBJ2-3; D may be TRBD1 (5 bases). The V and J ends lost 0 bases and 2 bases respectively, with 10 bases between them. The V gene's germline CDR1 is SGHRS and CDR2 YFSETQ. The CDR3 spans 15 residues.

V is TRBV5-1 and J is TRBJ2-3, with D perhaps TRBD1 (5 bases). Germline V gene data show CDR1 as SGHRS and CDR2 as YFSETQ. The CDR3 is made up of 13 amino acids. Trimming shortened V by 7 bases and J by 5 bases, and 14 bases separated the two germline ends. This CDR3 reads CASHVGPKDTQYF. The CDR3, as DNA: TGCGCCAGCCATGTGGGGCCGAAAGATACGCAGTATTTT. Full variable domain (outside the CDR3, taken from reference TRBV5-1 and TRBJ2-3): KAGVTQTPRYLIKTRGQQVTLSCSPISGHRSVSWYQQTPGQGLQFLFEYFSETQRNKGNFPGRFSGRQFSNSRSEMNVSTLELGDSALYLCASHVGPKDTQYFGPGTRLTVL.

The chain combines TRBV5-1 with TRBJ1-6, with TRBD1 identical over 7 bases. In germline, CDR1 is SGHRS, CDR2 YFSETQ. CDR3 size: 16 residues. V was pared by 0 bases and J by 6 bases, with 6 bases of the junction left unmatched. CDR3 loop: CASSLGGGQPNSPLHF. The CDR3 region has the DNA TGCGCCAGCAGCTTGGGAGGGGGACAGCCTAATTCACCCCTCCACTTT.

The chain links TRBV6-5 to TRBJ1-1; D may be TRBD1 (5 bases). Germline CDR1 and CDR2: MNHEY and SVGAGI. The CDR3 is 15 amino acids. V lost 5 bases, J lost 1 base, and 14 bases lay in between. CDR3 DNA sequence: TGTGCCAGCAGTCCAAGTGGGGCCCAGAACACTGAAGCTTTCTTT. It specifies CASSPSGAQNTEAFF.

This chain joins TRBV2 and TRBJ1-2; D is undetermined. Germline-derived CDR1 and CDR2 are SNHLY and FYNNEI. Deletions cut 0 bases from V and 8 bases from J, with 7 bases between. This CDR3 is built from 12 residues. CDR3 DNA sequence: TGTGCCAGCAGTGAAGCGCCGGTCGGCTACACCTTC. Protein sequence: CASSEAPVGYTF.